The 30 T cell receptor beta chains in this list originate from one sample, sequenced in a study of blood T cell repertoires in COVID-19. Profiling relied on immunoSEQ multiplex PCR, and the TCRdb table lists in-frame clones only, not all of them. The table has roughly 100,000 clones, 70% to 75% seen once. Sequenced: peripheral blood. All receptors derive from a human donor with acute or convalescent COVID-19. The donor label of this sample is uncertain.

The chain joins TRBV6-5 to TRBJ1-2; D is perhaps TRBD1 (5 bases). Germline CDR1 is MNHEY and CDR2 is SVGAGI. V was shortened by 7 bases and J by 0 bases, with 6 bases between the two germline ends. There are 12 residues in the CDR3. In DNA, the CDR3 is TGTGCCAGCACACAGGCTAACTATGGCTACACCTTC. This encodes CASTQANYGYTF.

Only one count was recorded for this clone. This CDR3 reads CSASVSGNQPQHF. In nucleotides, the CDR3 is TGCAGTGCTAGTGTCAGTGGCAATCAGCCCCAGCATTTT. The J gene is TRBJ1-5, the V gene TRBV20-1; no firm D call. Germline V CDR1 and CDR2: DFQATT, SNEGSKA (reference sequence). There are 13 residues in the CDR3. V lost 3 bases and J 2 bases, leaving 8 bases between the germline ends.

The rearrangement uses TRBV5-1 and TRBJ2-2; 7 bases line up with TRBD1. J lost 2 bases, V lost 4 bases, and 8 bases had no gene match. The germline gives CDR1 SGHRS, CDR2 YFSETQ. The CDR3 is made up of 16 amino acids. CDR3: CASSARGQANTGELFF. The CDR3 region has the DNA TGCGCCAGCAGCGCCCGCGGACAGGCTAACACCGGGGAGCTGTTTTTT.

DNA for the CDR3: TGCGCCAGCAGCCAAGAGACAGGGGGCAGCGACGAGCAGTACTTC. Amino acid sequence: CASSQETGGSDEQYF. V and J are TRBV4-1 and TRBJ2-7, with 10 bases identical to TRBD1. Trimming removed 0 bases from V and 5 bases from J; junction bases left unmatched: 4. The CDR3 covers 15 residues. CDR1 is MGHRA, CDR2 YSYEKL, per germline.

The V call is TRBV14, the J call TRBJ1-6; 7 nucleotides match TRBD1. V lost 4 bases and J lost 10; bases outside the gene matches: 4. This CDR3 contains 13 residues. Germline V gene lookup returns CDR1 SGHDN and CDR2 FVKESK. The CDR3 is CASSRQGSSPLHF. In DNA form, the CDR3 reads TGTGCCAGCAGCCGACAGGGTTCATCACCCCTCCACTTT.

The V and J genes are TRBV2 and TRBJ2-7, with D maybe TRBD1 (6 bases). The CDR3 is 15 residues long. Trimming removed 2 bases from V and 0 bases from J, with 11 bases in between. The germline CDR1 and CDR2 sequences are SNHLY and FYNNEI. This chain's CDR3 is CASSERTENSYEQYV. The CDR3 nucleotides are TGTGCCAGCAGTGAAAGGACAGAAAACTCCTACGAGCAGTACGTC.

V is TRBV7-9 and J is TRBJ2-7; 8 positions match TRBD2. Unmatched junction bases numbered 12, after V lost 5 bases and J lost 0 bases. This CDR3 spans 17 amino acids. Germline V gene sequence: CDR1 SEHNR, CDR2 FQNEAQ (reference sequence). The CDR3: CASSPGGDDKSSYEQYV. The CDR3 DNA sequence: TGTGCCAGCAGCCCCGGGGGGGACGATAAGAGCTCCTACGAGCAGTACGTC.

This clone has more than one count but fewer than ten. This chain connects TRBV7-3 to TRBJ2-5; 8 bases agree with TRBD2. The V and J ends lost 1 base and 5 bases, in that order; junction bases with no gene match: 6. Germline lookup yields CDR1 SGHTA and CDR2 FQGTGA. The CDR3 is 15 amino acids. The CDR3 DNA reads as TGTGCCAGCAGCTTAAAAGGACTAGCTTCTGAGACCCAGTACTTC. Translated, it gives CASSLKGLASETQYF.

V usage is TRBV12-3 or TRBV12-4 and J usage is TRBJ1-3, with 7 bases lining up with TRBD1. This CDR3 contains 13 residues. V dropped 5 bases and J dropped 4; count of bases not matched to a gene: 2. This chain's CDR3 is CASSRGQGNTIYF. CDR3 sequence (DNA): TGTGCCAGCAGTCGGGGACAGGGAAACACCATATATTTT.

This clone was found a few times. The rearrangement joins TRBV4-2 to TRBJ2-3; D possibly corresponds to TRBD2 (6 bases). This CDR3 region has 15 residues. Trimming removed 1 base at V and 5 bases at J, with 13 bases between. The germline V gene has CDR1 LGHNA and CDR2 YNFKEQ. CDR3 in DNA: TGTGCCAGCAGCCAAGTTTCGGGGGACCGAGATACGCAGTATTTT. Translated, it gives CASSQVSGDRDTQYF.

The chain couples TRBV28 to TRBJ2-7; 10 bases match TRBD1. The V segment lost 5 bases and the J segment 6 bases; nucleotides outside the gene matches: 10. CDR1 is MDHEN and CDR2 is SYDVKM in the germline V gene. This CDR3 region has 15 residues. CDR3: CASSPPGTGVGEQYV. Written as DNA, the CDR3 is TGTGCCAGCAGTCCACCCGGGACAGGGGTGGGCGAGCAGTACGTC.

CDR3 protein: CASSTLAGAGNNEQFF. CDR3 sequence (DNA): TGTGCCAGCAGTACCCTAGCGGGGGCTGGGAACAATGAGCAGTTCTTC. The chain joins TRBV27 to TRBJ2-1; the match to TRBD2 covers 10 bases. The CDR3 totals 16 residues. The V gene's germline CDR1 is MNHEY and CDR2 SMNVEV (reference sequence). After removal of 5 bases from V and 5 bases from J, the junction contained 9 bases not matched to a gene.

The CDR3 here is CASSYSPSGGARETQYF. The CDR3, as DNA: TGCGCCAGCAGCTACTCCCCCAGCGGGGGGGCCCGCGAGACCCAGTACTTC. The chain uses TRBV4-1 and TRBJ2-5; 10 bases fit TRBD2. The germline gives CDR1 MGHRA, CDR2 YSYEKL. V was clipped by 5 bases and J by 5 bases; unmatched bases: 14. This CDR3 is 17 amino acids long.

The V call is TRBV6-6, the J call TRBJ1-6, with TRBD1 matching 7 bases. CDR3 length: 18 amino acids. Looked up from germline, CDR1 is MNHNY and CDR2 is SVGAGI (reference sequence). The ends lost 5 bases at V and 4 bases at J; junction bases unmatched: 14. Here the CDR3 DNA reads TGTGCCAGCAGTCCCACCTCACTACCAGGGGGGTATAATTCACCCCTCCACTTT. Protein sequence: CASSPTSLPGGYNSPLHF.

This clone has a single count. The chain combines TRBV4-1 with TRBJ2-2; 9 bases match TRBD1. Germline trimming cut 3 bases from V and 6 bases from J; bases unmatched to any gene: 8. CDR3 length: 16 amino acids. Germline V lookup: CDR1 MGHRA, CDR2 YSYEKL. Here the CDR3 reads CASSQIGTGISGELFF. The CDR3 DNA reads as TGCGCCAGCAGCCAGATCGGGACAGGGATCTCCGGGGAGCTGTTTTTT.

The chain joins TRBV7-9 to TRBJ1-5; possible D gene TRBD1, 5 bases. CDR3 length: 15 residues. Per germline, CDR1 SEHNR and CDR2 FQNEAQ (reference sequence). V lost 0 bases, J lost 2 bases, and 8 bases lay in between. This CDR3 reads CASSLARDGNQPQHF. Written as DNA, the CDR3 is TGTGCCAGCAGCTTAGCCAGGGATGGCAATCAGCCCCAGCATTTT.

The rearrangement links TRBV6-6 to TRBJ1-5; D is ambiguous. From germline, CDR1 is MNHNY and CDR2 SVGAGI (reference sequence). V lost 6 bases and J lost 2, with 5 bases in between. This CDR3 spans 12 amino acids. CDR3 in amino acids: CASSVGNQPQHF. The DNA for the CDR3 is TGTGCCAGCAGCGTCGGCAATCAGCCCCAGCATTTT.

This clone was seen once. The chain joins TRBV6-5 to TRBJ1-2, with 7 bases fitting TRBD1. Germline-derived CDR1 and CDR2 are MNHEY and SVGAGI. The CDR3 length is 15 residues. V trimming: 5 bases; J trimming: 4 bases; junction bases outside the gene matches: 10. Here the CDR3 reads CASSTPDRAVYGYTF. For the CDR3, the DNA is TGTGCCAGCAGTACCCCCGACAGGGCGGTCTATGGCTACACCTTC.

The chain recombines TRBV7-2 with TRBJ2-5; TRBD1 is a possible D gene (6 bases). This CDR3 comprises 14 residues. Germline CDR1 and CDR2: SGHTA and FQGNSA. V was shortened by 5 bases and J by 4 bases, with 14 bases between the two germline ends. The CDR3 nucleotides read TGTGCCAGCAGCCAACAGGGTATCCCAGAGACCCAGTACTTC. This sequence encodes CASSQQGIPETQYF.

The CDR3 sequence is CSLCCQPQHF. The CDR3 DNA sequence: TGCAGTCTCTGTTGTCAGCCCCAGCATTTT. The genes are TRBV20-1 and TRBJ1-5, with unresolved D. The germline V and J ends were trimmed by 8 bases and 6 bases, with 8 bases remaining between them. The CDR3 covers 10 residues. Germline values: CDR1 DFQATT, CDR2 SNEGSKA (reference sequence).

The chain joins TRBV21-1 to TRBJ2-7; whether TRBD1, the table's D call, matches the DNA was not checked. TRBV21-1 is shown as a pseudogene. CDR3 length: 17 amino acids. Here the CDR3 reads CASSKADGRQVGYEQYF. The CDR3 DNA reads as TGTGCCAGCAGCAAAGCTGATGGGCGCCAGGTTGGCTACGAGCAGTACTTC.

In its sample, this clone was seen once. The chain couples TRBV19 to TRBJ2-3, with TRBD1 identical over 8 bases. Per the germline V gene, CDR1 is LNHDA and CDR2 is SQIVND (reference sequence). V lost 5 bases to trimming and J lost 6 bases; unmatched junction nucleotides: 22. This CDR3 comprises 19 residues. CDR3 sequence: CASSSSRDRNGRKWDTQYF. For the CDR3, the DNA is TGTGCCAGTAGTTCCTCGCGGGACAGGAACGGGAGAAAGTGGGATACGCAGTATTTT.

This clone was found once. It may be a read error: a sequence one base away is much more abundant. This chain links TRBV3-1 (or the pseudogene TRBV3-2) with TRBJ1-5; no clear D. The CDR3 spans 14 residues. V lost 6 bases and J 0 bases, leaving 9 bases between the germline ends. Germline values: CDR1 LGHDT, CDR2 YNNKEL (reference sequence). CDR3 protein: CASSGRNSNQPQHF. The CDR3 DNA is TGTGCCAGCAGTGGCAGAAATAGCAATCAGCCCCAGCATTTT.

The gene calls are TRBV28 and TRBJ1-2, with D perhaps matching TRBD1 (6 bases). Looked up from germline, CDR1 is MDHEN and CDR2 is SYDVKM. V shed 6 bases and J shed 3 bases, with 14 bases lying between them. The CDR3 runs to 14 residues. CDR3 residues: CASSPGQGHYGYTF. As DNA, the CDR3 is TGTGCCAGCAGCCCAGGCCAGGGGCACTATGGCTACACCTTC.

This clone was recorded a few times. This chain uses TRBV5-1 with TRBJ1-6, with 7 bases aligning to TRBD1. Germline CDR1 SGHRS, CDR2 YFSETQ. V lost 0 bases, J lost 6 bases, and 12 bases stayed unmatched. This CDR3 is built from 18 residues. The CDR3 DNA reads as TGCGCCAGCAGCTTGGTGTTTGCTGCGACAGGGACTAATTCACCCCTCCACTTT. Encoded protein: CASSLVFAATGTNSPLHF.

This chain connects TRBV5-1 to TRBJ2-3; 8 bases line up with TRBD1. Germline values: CDR1 SGHRS, CDR2 YFSETQ. CDR3 length: 15 amino acids. Trimming cost V 4 bases and J 2 bases; bases outside gene matches: 6. CDR3 in DNA: TGCGCCAGCAGCCTCGACAGGGGTTCCACAGATACGCAGTATTTT. This sequence encodes CASSLDRGSTDTQYF.

The DNA for the CDR3 is TGTGCCAGCAACCGGGACAGTAACTATGGCTACACCTTC. Protein sequence: CASNRDSNYGYTF. The chain is built from TRBV28 and TRBJ1-2, with 7 bases matching TRBD1. The trim removed 7 bases at V and 1 base at J, leaving 3 bases unmatched. The CDR3 spans 13 residues. Looked up from germline, CDR1 is MDHEN and CDR2 is SYDVKM.

The J gene is TRBJ1-1, the V gene TRBV6-5, with D maybe TRBD1 (6 bases). The V end was cut by 6 bases, the J end by 2 bases, with 16 bases between. CDR1 MNHEY and CDR2 SVGAGI come from the germline V gene. The CDR3 has 15 residues. The chain's CDR3 is CASSRFDRINTEAFF. The DNA of the CDR3 is TGTGCCAGCAGCCGATTTGACAGGATTAACACTGAAGCTTTCTTT.

V usage is TRBV2 and J usage is TRBJ1-6; 9 bases map to TRBD1. V lost 8 bases to trimming and J lost 7 bases; unmatched junction nucleotides: 3. There are 13 residues in the CDR3. The germline CDR1 and CDR2 sequences are SNHLY and FYNNEI. For the CDR3, the DNA is TGTGCCAGCTCCGGGACAGGGAATTCACCCCTCCACTTT. Its translation: CASSGTGNSPLHF.

This chain joins TRBV19 and TRBJ2-2; 8 bases are shared with TRBD1. This CDR3 is built from 18 residues. The trim removed 4 bases at V and 1 base at J, leaving 11 bases unmatched. Per the germline V gene, CDR1 is LNHDA and CDR2 is SQIVND (reference sequence). The CDR3 DNA follows: TGTGCCAGTAGTAGGGGACAGGTTGGACGTAGGAACACCGGGGAGCTGTTTTTT. Translated, it gives CASSRGQVGRRNTGELFF. The variable domain in full, completed from reference TRBV19 and TRBJ2-2, reads DGGITQSPKYLFRKEGQNVTLSCEQNLNHDAMYWYRQDPGQGLRLIYYSQIVNDFQKGDIAEGYSVSREKKESFPLTVTSAQKNPTAFYLCASSRGQVGRRNTGELFFGEGSRLTVL.